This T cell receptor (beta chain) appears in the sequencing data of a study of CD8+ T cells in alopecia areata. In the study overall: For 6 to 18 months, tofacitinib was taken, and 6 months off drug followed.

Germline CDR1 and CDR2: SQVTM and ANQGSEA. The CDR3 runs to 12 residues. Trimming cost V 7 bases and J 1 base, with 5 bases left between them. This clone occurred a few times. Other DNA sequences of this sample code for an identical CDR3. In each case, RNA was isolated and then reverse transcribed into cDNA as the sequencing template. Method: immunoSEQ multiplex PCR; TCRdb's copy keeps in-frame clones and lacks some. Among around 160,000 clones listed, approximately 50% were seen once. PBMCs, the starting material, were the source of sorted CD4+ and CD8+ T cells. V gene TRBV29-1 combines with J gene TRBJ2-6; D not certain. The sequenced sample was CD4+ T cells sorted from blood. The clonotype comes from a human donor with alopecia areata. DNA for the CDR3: TGCAGCGGGGGTTCTGGGGCCAACGTCCTGACTTTC. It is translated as CSGGSGANVLTF.